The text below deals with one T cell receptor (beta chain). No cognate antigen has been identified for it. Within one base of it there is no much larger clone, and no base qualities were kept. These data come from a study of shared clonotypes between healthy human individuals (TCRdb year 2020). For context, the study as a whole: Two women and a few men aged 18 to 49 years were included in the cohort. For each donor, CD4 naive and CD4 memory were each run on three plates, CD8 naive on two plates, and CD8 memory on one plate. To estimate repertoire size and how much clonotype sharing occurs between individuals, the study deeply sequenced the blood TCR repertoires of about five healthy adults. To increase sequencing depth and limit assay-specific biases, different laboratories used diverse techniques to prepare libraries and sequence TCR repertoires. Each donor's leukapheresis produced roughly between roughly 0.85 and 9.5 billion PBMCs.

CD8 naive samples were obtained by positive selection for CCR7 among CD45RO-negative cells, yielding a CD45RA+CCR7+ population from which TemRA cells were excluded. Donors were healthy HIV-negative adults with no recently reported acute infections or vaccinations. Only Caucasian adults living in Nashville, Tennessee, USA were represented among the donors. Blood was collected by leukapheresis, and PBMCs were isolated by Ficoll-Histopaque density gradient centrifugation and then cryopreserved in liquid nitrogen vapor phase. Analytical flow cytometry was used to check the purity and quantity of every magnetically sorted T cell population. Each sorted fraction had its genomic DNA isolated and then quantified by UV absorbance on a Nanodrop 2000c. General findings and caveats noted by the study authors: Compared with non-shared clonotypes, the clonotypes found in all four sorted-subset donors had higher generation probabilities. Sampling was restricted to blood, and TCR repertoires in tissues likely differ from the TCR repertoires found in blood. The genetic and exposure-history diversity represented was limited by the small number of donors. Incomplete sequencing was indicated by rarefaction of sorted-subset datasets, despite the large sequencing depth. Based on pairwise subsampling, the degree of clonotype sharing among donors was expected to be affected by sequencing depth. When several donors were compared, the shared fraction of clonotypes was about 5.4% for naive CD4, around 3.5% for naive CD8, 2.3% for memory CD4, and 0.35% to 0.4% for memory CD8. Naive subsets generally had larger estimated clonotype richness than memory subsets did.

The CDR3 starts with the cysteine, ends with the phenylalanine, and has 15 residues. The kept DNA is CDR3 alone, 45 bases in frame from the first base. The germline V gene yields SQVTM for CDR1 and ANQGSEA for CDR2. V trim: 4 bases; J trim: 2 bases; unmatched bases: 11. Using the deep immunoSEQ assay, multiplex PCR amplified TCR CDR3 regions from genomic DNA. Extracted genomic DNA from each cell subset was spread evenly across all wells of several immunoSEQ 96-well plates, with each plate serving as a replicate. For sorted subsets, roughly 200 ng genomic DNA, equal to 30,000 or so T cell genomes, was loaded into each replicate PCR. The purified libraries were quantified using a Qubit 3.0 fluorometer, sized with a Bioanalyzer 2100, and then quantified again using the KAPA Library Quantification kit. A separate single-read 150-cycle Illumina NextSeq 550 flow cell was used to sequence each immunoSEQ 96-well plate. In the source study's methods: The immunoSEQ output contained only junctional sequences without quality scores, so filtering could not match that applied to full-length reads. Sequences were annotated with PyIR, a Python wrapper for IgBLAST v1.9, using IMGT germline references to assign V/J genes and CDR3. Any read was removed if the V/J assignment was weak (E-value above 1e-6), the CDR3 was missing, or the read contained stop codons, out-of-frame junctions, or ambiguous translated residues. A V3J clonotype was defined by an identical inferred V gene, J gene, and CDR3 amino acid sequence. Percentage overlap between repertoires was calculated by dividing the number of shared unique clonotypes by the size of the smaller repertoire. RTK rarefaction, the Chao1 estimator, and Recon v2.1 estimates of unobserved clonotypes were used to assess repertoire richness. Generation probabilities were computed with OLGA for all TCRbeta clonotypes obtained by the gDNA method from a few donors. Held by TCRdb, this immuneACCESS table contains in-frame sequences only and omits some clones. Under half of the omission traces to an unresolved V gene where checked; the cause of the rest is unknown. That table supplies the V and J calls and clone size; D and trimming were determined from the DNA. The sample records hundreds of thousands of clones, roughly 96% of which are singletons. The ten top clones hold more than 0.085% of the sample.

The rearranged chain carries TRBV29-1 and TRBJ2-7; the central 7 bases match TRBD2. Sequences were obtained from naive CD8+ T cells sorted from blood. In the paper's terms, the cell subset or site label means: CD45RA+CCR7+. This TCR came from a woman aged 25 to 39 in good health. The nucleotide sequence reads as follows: TGCAGCGTTGGGCTAGCGGAGGGGATCCCCTACGAGCAGTACTTC. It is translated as CSVGLAEGIPYEQYF.